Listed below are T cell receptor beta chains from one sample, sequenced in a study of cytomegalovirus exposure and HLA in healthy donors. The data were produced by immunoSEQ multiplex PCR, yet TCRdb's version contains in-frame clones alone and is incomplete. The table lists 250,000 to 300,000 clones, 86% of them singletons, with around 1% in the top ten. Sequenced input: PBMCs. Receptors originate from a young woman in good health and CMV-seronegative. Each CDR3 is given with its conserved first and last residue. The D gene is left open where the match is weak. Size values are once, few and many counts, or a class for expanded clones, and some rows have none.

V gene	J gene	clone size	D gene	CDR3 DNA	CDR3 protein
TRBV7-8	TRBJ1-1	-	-	TGTGCCAGCAGCTTACTAGTGAACACTGAAGCTTTCTTT	CASSLLVNTEAFF
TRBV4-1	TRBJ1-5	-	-	TGCGCCAGCAGCCACCCCCGGGGGGACACCAATCAGCCCCAGCATTTT	CASSHPRGDTNQPQHF
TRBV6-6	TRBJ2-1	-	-	TGTGCCAGCAGTTACTATGGAGACTACAATGAGCAGTTCTTC	CASSYYGDYNEQFF
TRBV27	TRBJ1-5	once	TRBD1	TGTGCCACCGGGGACAGTCCGAATCAGCCCCAGCATTTT	CATGDSPNQPQHF
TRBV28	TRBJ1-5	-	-	TGTGCCAGCAGTGAGGGTTCGGGTCAGCCCCAGCATTTT	CASSEGSGQPQHF
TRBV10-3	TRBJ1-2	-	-	TGTGCCATCAGTTCTTCAAACGGAGGGGTCTATGGCTACACCTTC	CAISSSNGGVYGYTF
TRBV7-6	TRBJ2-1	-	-	TGTGCCAGCAGCGCCGCGTGGAATGAGCAGTTCTTC	CASSAAWNEQFF
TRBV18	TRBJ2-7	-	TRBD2	TGTGCCAGCTCACTCCCGGGGGGAGCTCAAACCCGCTACGAGCAGTACTTC	CASSLPGGAQTRYEQYF
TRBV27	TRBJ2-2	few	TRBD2	TGTGCCAGCAGCGGGGGGGCCCTCGAGTACACCGGGGAGCTGTTTTTT	CASSGGALEYTGELFF
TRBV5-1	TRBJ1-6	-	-	TGCGCCAGCAGCTTGGAACCGGACAGAGACTATAATTCACCCCTCCACTTT	CASSLEPDRDYNSPLHF
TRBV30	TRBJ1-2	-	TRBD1	TGTGCCTGGAGTGTTTTCGCCGGGTTGCGGCAGGGACAGTACACCTTC	CAWSVFAGLRQGQYTF
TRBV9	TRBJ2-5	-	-	TGTGCCAGCAGTAAGGGGCTCCACCAAGAGACCCAGTACTTC	CASSKGLHQETQYF
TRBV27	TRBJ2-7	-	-	TGTGCCAGCAGTCCAACCGGGTACTCCTACGAGCAGTACTTC	CASSPTGYSYEQYF
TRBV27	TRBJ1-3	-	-	TGTGCCAGCTGGGCCATCTCTGGAAACACCATATATTTT	CASWAISGNTIYF
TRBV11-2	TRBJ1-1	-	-	TGTGCCAGCAGCCCTCTTTCTACGAACACTGAAGCTTTCTTT	CASSPLSTNTEAFF
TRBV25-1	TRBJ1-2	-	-	TGTGCCAGCAGTGAATTTTCGAGGGTTTATGGCTACACCTTC	CASSEFSRVYGYTF
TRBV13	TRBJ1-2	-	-	TGTGCCAGCAGCTTAGTCCAGGTCAACTATGGCTACACCTTC	CASSLVQVNYGYTF
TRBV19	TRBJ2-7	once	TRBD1	TGTGCCAGTAGTGCCAACAGGGGAACCTACGAGCAGTACTTC	CASSANRGTYEQYF
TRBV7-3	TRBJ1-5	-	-	TGTGCCAGCAGCTTAATCCGGGGACAGCCCCAGCATTTT	CASSLIRGQPQHF
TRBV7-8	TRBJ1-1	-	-	TGTGCCAGCAGCCCCGGACAGAACACTGAAGCTTTCTTT	CASSPGQNTEAFF
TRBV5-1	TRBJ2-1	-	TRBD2	TGCGCCAGCAGCTGGGACCCCAGAGCGGGGGCCTACAATGAGCAGTTCTTC	CASSWDPRAGAYNEQFF
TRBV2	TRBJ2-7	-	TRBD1	TGTGCCAGCAGCGGAGTGCAGGGGGCTTACGAGCAGTACTTC	CASSGVQGAYEQYF
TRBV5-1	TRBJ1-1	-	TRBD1	TGCGCCAGCAGCCCCTTGTACAGGGGCGGTGGCACTGAAGCTTTCTTT	CASSPLYRGGGTEAFF
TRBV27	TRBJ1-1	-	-	TGTGCCAGCAGGGGGACAAGAACTCTTACTGAAGCTTTCTTT	CASRGTRTLTEAFF
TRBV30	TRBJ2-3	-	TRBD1	TGTGCCTGGCGCGGGACAGGGACTGATACGCAGTATTTT	CAWRGTGTDTQYF
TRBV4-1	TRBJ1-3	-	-	TGCGCCAGCAGCCAGGGACATACCGGAAACACCATATATTTT	CASSQGHTGNTIYF
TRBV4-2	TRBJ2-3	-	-	TGTGCCAGCAGCCAACCCCAGGAGCGGGTGGGCACAGATACGCAGTATTTT	CASSQPQERVGTDTQYF
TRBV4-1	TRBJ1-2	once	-	TGCGCCAGCAGCCAAGGGCACTCGACAAGCGGACTTAACACCTTC	CASSQGHSTSGLNTF
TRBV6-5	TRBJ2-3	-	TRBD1	TGTGCCAGCAGTTACTCTGGGACAGGGCTTCCAGATACGCAGTATTTT	CASSYSGTGLPDTQYF
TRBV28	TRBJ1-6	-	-	TGTGCCAGCTTCTCGGCGGCTGGGAATTCACCCCTCCACTTT	CASFSAAGNSPLHF
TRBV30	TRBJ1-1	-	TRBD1	TGTGCCTGTAGAGCCAGGGGGCGTTTTGAAGCTTTCTTT	CACRARGRFEAFF
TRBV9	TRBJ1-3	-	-	TGTGCCAGCAGCGTAGAAGGGGTGACCACTGGAAACACCATATATTTT	CASSVEGVTTGNTIYF
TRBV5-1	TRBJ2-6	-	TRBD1	TGCGCCAGCAGCGAGGCCCTAGGGACAGGGGGATATGGGGCCAACGTCCTGACTTTC	CASSEALGTGGYGANVLTF
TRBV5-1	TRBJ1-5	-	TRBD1	TGCGCCAGCAGCGTCGGGACAGGTAAACAGCCCCAGCATTTT	CASSVGTGKQPQHF
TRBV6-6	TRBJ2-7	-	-	TGTGCCAGCACTACTACTATGGGCTACGAGCAGTACTTC	CASTTTMGYEQYF
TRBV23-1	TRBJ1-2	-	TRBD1	TGCGCCAGCAGTCGATCCCTTTTTAGGGACAGGCCTAACTATGGCTACACCTTC	CASSRSLFRDRPNYGYTF
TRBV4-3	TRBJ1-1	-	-	TGCGCCAGCAGCCAAGGGCAGCGAGTGGCGCACCCTGAAGCTTTCTTT	CASSQGQRVAHPEAFF
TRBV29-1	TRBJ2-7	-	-	TGCAGCGTTGAAAAGGGGGCGGGAGGTGTCTACGAGCAGTACTTC	CSVEKGAGGVYEQYF
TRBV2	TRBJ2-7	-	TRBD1	TGTGCCAGCAGTAAGACAGGGGACGAGCAGTACTTC	CASSKTGDEQYF
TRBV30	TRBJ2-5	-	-	TGTGCCTGGAGTCAGGTACAAGAGACCCAGTACTTC	CAWSQVQETQYF
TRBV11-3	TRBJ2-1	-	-	TGTGCCAGCAGCTTCGGTACCGCCAATGAGCAGTTCTTC	CASSFGTANEQFF
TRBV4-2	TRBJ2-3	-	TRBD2	TGTGCCAGCAGCCCCGGACTAGCGGGAGTAGATACGCAGTATTTT	CASSPGLAGVDTQYF
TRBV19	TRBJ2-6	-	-	TGTGCCAGTAGTACCCACAGGGCTGGGGCCAACGTCCTGACTTTC	CASSTHRAGANVLTF
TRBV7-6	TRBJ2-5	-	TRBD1	TGTGCCAGCAGCGAGGGGACAGCAACGGGGACCCAGTACTTC	CASSEGTATGTQYF
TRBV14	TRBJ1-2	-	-	TGTGCCAGCAGCCAAGGCGCTCGAATTTATGGCTACACCTTC	CASSQGARIYGYTF
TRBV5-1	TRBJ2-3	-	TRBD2	TGCGCCAGCAGCTTGGGAGGACTAGCGGGAGGCTTGGATACGCAGTATTTT	CASSLGGLAGGLDTQYF
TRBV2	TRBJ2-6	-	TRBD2	TGTGCCAGCAGTGTGCGCGGGAGCGTTGGGGCCAACGTCCTGACTTTC	CASSVRGSVGANVLTF
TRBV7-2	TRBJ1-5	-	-	TGTGCCAGCAGCCCCGGGGTCAAGCCCCAGCATTTT	CASSPGVKPQHF
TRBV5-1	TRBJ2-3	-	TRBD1	TGCGCCAGCAGCCCGGGGACAGGGGATCCAGATACGCAGTATTTT	CASSPGTGDPDTQYF
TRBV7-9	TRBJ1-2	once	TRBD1	TGTGCCAGCAGCTTAGAGACAGGGGGGCCCAGAAACTATGGCTACACCTTC	CASSLETGGPRNYGYTF
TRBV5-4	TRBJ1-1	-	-	TGTGCCAGCAGCTTGGTCGGTTGGGAGACTGAAGCTTTCTTT	CASSLVGWETEAFF
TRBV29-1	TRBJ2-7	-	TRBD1	TGCAGCGTTGAACACGACAGGGCCTACGAGCAGTACTTC	CSVEHDRAYEQYF
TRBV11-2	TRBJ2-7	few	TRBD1	TGTGCCAGCAGGTTAGGGACAGGGGAGTACGAGCAGTACTTC	CASRLGTGEYEQYF
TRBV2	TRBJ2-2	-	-	TGTGCCAGCAGTGAAGTGGCAGGGTGGGGGAACACCGGGGAGCTGTTTTTT	CASSEVAGWGNTGELFF
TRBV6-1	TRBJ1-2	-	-	TGTGCCAGCAGTCTACGGACTATGGGCTACACCTTC	CASSLRTMGYTF